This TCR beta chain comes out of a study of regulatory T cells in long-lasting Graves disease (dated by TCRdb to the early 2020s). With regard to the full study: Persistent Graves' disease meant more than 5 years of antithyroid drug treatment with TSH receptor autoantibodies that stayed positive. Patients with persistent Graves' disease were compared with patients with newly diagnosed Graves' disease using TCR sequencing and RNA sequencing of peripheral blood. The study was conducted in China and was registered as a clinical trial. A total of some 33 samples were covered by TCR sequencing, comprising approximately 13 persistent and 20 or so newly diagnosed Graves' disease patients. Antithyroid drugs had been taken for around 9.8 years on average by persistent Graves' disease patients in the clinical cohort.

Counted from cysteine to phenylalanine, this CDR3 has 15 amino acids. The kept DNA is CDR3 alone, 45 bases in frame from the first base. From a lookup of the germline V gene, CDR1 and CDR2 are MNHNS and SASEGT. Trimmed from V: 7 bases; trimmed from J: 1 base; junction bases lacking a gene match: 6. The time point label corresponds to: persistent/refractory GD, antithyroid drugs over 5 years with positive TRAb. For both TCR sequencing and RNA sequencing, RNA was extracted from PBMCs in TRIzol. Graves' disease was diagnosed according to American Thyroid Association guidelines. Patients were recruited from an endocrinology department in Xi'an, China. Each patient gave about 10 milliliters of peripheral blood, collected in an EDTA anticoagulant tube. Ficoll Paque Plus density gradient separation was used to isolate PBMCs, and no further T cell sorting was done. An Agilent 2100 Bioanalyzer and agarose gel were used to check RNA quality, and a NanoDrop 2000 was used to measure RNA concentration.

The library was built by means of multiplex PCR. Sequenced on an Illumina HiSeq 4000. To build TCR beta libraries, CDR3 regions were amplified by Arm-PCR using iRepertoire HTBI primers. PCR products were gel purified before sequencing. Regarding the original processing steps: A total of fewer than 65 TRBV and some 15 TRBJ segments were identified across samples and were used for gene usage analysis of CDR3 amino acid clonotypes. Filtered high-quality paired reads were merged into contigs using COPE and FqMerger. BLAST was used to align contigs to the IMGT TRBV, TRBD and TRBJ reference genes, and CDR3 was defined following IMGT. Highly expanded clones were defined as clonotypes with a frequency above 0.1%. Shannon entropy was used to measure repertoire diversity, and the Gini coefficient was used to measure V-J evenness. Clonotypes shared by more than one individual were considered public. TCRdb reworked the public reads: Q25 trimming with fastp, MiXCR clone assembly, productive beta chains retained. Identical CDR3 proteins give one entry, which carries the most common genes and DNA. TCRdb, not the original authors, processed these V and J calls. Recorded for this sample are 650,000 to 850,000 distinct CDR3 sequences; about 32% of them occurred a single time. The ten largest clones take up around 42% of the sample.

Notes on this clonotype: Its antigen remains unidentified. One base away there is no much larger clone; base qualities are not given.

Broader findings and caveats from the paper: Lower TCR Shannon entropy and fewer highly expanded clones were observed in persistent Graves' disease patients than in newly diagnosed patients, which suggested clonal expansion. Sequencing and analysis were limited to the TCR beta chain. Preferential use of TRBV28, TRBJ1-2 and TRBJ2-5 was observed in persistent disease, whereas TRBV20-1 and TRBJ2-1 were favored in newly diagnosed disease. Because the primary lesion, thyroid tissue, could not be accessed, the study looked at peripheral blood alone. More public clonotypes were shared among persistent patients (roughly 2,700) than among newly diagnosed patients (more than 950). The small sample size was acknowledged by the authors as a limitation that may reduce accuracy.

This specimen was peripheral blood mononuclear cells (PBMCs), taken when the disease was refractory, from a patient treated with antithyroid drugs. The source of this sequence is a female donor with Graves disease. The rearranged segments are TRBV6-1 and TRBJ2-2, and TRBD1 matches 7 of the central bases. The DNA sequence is TGTGCCAGCAAGCCGGGACAGCTGAACACCGGGGAGCTGTTTTTT. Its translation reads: CASKPGQLNTGELFF.